This TCR beta chain was recorded in a study of cytomegalovirus exposure and HLA in healthy donors. Study-level findings and limits: The authors confirmed in vitro that a few CMV-associated chains were specific for CMV antigens.

Comments on this clone: The antigen remains unidentified.

V lost 6 bases, J lost 4 bases, and 15 bases lay in between. CDR1 is MNHNS and CDR2 is SASEGT in the germline V gene. The CDR3 covers 14 residues. Measured with immunoSEQ multiplex PCR; TCRdb has only the in-frame clones, and not every one. The sample consists of roughly 56,000 clones, approximately 93% of them appearing once. The source of this sequence is a woman younger than 35 in good health and CMV-seropositive. The chain employs TRBV6-1 and TRBJ2-5; tentative D call: TRBD2 (6 bases). Sequencing input: PBMCs. CDR3 residues: CASSRQWGGETQYF. In DNA form, the CDR3 reads TGTGCCAGCAGCAGACAGTGGGGAGGAGAGACCCAGTACTTC.